This T cell receptor beta chain was retrieved from a study of CD8 T cells in ankylosing spondylitis. Study-level findings and limits: One TCR beta motif, made up of roughly eight highly homologous variants, appeared characteristic of ankylosing spondylitis blood. Disease-linked clones reportedly concentrated significantly in matched ankylosing spondylitis synovial fluid.

This clonotype showed up just a few times. Its antigen is as yet unknown. TCRdb fed the 5' RACE reads into MiXCR, producing one record per CDR3 protein. The table shows around 330,000 distinct CDR3 sequences, with roughly 12% occurring only once. The CDR3 has 14 amino acids. The germline V gene encodes CDR1 SGHNT and CDR2 YYREEE (reference sequence). Trimming removed 5 bases from V and 9 bases from J, with 18 bases in between. The sequencing sample was made of blood, either unsorted or a sorted T cell fraction (not recorded which). This clonotype was sampled from a female donor with ankylosing spondylitis or in good health (not recorded which). V usage is TRBV5-4 and J usage is TRBJ2-1; D tentatively reads TRBD1 or TRBD2 (5 bases each). CDR3 loop: CASREGRRLVEQFF. The DNA of the CDR3 is TGTGCCAGCAGAGAGGGACGGCGGTTAGTTGAGCAGTTCTTC.